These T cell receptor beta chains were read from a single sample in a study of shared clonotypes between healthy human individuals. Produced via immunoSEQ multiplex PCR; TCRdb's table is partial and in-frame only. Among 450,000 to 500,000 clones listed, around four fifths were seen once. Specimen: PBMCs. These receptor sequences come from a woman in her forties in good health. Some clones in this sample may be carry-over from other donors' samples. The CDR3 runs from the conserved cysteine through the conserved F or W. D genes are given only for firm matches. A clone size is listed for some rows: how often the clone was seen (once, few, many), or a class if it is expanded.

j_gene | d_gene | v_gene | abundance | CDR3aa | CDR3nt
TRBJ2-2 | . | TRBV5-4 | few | CASSSYSGANTGELFF | TGTGCCAGCAGCTCGTATAGCGGTGCGAACACCGGGGAGCTGTTTTTT
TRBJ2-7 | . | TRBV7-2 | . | CASSLAAYEQYF | TGTGCCAGCAGCTTGGCTGCCTACGAGCAGTACTTC
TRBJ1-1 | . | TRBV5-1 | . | CASSLRQLNTEAFF | TGCGCCAGCAGCTTGCGGCAGCTGAACACTGAAGCTTTCTTT
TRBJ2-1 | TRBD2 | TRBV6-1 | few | CASSGLAGGGNEQFF | TGTGCCAGCAGTGGACTAGCGGGAGGTGGCAATGAGCAGTTCTTC
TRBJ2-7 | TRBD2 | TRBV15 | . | CATSRDIGGGRDEQYF | TGTGCCACCAGCAGAGATATAGGCGGGGGTCGCGACGAGCAGTACTTC
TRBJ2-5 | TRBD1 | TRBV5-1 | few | CASSPGQARETQYF | TGCGCCAGCAGCCCGGGACAGGCCAGAGAGACCCAGTACTTC
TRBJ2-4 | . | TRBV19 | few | CASSIGRGAKNIQYF | TGTGCCAGTAGTATAGGGAGAGGGGCCAAAAACATTCAGTACTTC
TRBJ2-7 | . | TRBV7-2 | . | CASSPRRGLDEQYF | TGTGCCAGCAGCCCCCGGCGGGGTTTGGACGAGCAGTACTTC
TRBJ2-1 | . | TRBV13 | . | CASSPRTGSSYNEQFF | TGTGCCAGCAGCCCCCGGACTGGGAGCTCCTACAATGAGCAGTTCTTC
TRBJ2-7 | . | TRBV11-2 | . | CASSFERGYSYEQYF | TGTGCCAGCAGCTTTGAGAGGGGCTACTCCTACGAGCAGTACTTC
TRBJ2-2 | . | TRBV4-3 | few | CASSQEGVLGAGELFF | TGCGCCAGCAGCCAAGAAGGGGTCCTCGGCGCCGGGGAGCTGTTTTTT
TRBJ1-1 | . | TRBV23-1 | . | CASSQNRAPEAFF | TGCGCCAGCAGTCAAAACCGCGCCCCTGAAGCTTTCTTT
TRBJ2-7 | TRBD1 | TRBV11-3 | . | CASSRQGESYEQYF | TGTGCCAGCAGCCGCCAGGGGGAGAGCTACGAGCAGTACTTC
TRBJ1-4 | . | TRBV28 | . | CASSSPGLFNEKLFF | TGTGCCAGCAGTTCTCCGGGACTTTTTAATGAAAAACTGTTTTTT
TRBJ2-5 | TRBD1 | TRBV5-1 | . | CASSEGTGQETQYF | TGCGCCAGCAGCGAAGGGACAGGACAAGAGACCCAGTACTTC
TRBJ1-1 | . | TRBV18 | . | CASSPSSQNMNTEAFF | TGTGCCAGCTCACCATCTTCACAGAACATGAACACTGAAGCTTTCTTT
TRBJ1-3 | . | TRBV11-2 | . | CASSLEPVFSGNTIYF | TGTGCCAGCAGCTTAGAACCGGTCTTCTCTGGAAACACCATATATTTT
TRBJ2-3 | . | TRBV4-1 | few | CASSPDYRTDTQYF | TGCGCCAGCAGCCCCGACTACCGCACAGATACGCAGTATTTT
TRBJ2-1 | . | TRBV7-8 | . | CASSGEQGGDGEQFF | TGTGCCAGCAGCGGCGAACAGGGGGGGGACGGTGAGCAGTTCTTC
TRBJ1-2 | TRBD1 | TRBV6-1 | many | CASSEGWGQPPGYTF | TGTGCCAGCAGTGAAGGGTGGGGACAGCCCCCCGGCTACACCTTC
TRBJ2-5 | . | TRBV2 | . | CASSEGFKETQYF | TGTGCCAGCAGTGAGGGCTTCAAAGAGACCCAGTACTTC
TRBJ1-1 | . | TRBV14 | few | CASSLRVSYAEAFF | TGTGCCAGCAGCCTCAGGGTTAGCTACGCTGAAGCTTTCTTT
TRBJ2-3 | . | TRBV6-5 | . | CASSVETGYTQYF | TGTGCCAGCAGTGTAGAGACTGGATATACGCAGTATTTT
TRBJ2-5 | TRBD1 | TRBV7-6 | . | CASSQSGQKETQYF | TGTGCCAGCAGCCAATCGGGACAGAAAGAGACCCAGTACTTC